This TCR beta chain was found in a study of blood T cell repertoires in COVID-19. Study as a whole: Spain, Italy and the United States supplied samples that represented acute and convalescent COVID-19. The analysed material was cDNA or gDNA that came from T cells, B-cell-depleted T cells, or PBMCs.

Methods used by the authors: Amplified reference gene primers provided the basis for estimating nucleated cell counts. Assay used: immunoSEQ multiplex PCR; TCRdb lists only in-frame clones, some missing. Clone size and the V and J calls come from that table; the DNA yielded D and trimming. The data hold over 50,000 clones, with 84% observed a single time. Trimming pared 1 base from V and 0 bases from J, leaving 13 bases between. Per germline, CDR1 SGHVS and CDR2 FQNEAQ. The CDR3 runs 17 residues. The sequenced sample consisted of peripheral blood. The receptor's source is a man aged 45-65 years with acute or convalescent COVID-19. V is TRBV7-8 and J is TRBJ1-5; maybe TRBD1 (6 bases). CDR3 protein: CASSLVWDTYSNQPQHF. The CDR3 bases are TGTGCCAGCAGCTTAGTTTGGGACACCTATAGCAATCAGCCCCAGCATTTT.